The 19 T cell receptor beta chains below were found in one sample sequenced in a study of Ad26.COV2.S vaccination and SARS-CoV-2 variants. Assay: immunoSEQ multiplex PCR; the TCRdb copy retains only in-frame clones and omits some. The top ten clones hold around 5% of a sample with around 140,000 clones, 86% of them seen once. The sample was peripheral blood, taken after recovery from COVID-19. Source of these receptors: a human donor who had recovered from COVID-19.

This chain connects TRBV28 to TRBJ2-3; the match to TRBD2 covers 12 bases. The CDR3 is 14 amino acids. The V gene end was trimmed by 10 bases and the J gene end by 6 bases; junction bases not matched to a gene: 8. Germline CDR1 is MDHEN and CDR2 is SYDVKM. CDR3 region: CATRGLAGRDTQYF. CDR3 nucleotide sequence: TGTGCCACCCGGGGACTAGCGGGTAGGGATACGCAGTATTTT.

V is TRBV5-4 and J is TRBJ2-7; 12 nucleotides agree with TRBD2. Losses at the gene ends were 4 bases for V and 2 bases for J; bases not matched to a gene: 7. The CDR3 has 16 residues. CDR1 and CDR2 from the germline V gene are SGHNT and YYREEE (reference sequence). The CDR3 nucleotides read TGTGCCAGCAGCCTGACTAGCGGGGGCCCTCCCTACGAGCAGTACTTC. Its protein is CASSLTSGGPPYEQYF.

The V call is TRBV7-2, the J call TRBJ1-1; the D is unclear. V was trimmed by 1 base and J by 3 bases, leaving 6 bases between them. CDR3 length equals 13 residues. Per germline, CDR1 SGHTA and CDR2 FQGNSA. CDR3 sequence: CASSLDGDTEAFF. The CDR3 DNA reads as TGTGCCAGCAGCTTAGATGGGGACACTGAAGCTTTCTTT.

The V call is TRBV28, the J call TRBJ1-2; maybe TRBD1 (5 bases). The CDR3 runs 14 residues. Germline V lookup: CDR1 MDHEN, CDR2 SYDVKM. Deletions cut 3 bases from V and 7 bases from J, with 15 bases between. The CDR3 DNA follows: TGTGCCAGCAGTTTTGGGGGATTGGGCAGTGGCTACACCTTC. This gives the protein CASSFGGLGSGYTF.

The chain links TRBV6-5 to TRBJ1-6; D gene unclear. The ends were cut back, 5 bases at V and 10 bases at J, with 12 bases in the middle. Germline CDR1 MNHEY, CDR2 SVGAGI. This CDR3 spans 13 amino acids. The CDR3 coding sequence is TGTGCCAGCAGTCGTGGGAAAGGGTCACCCCTCCACTTT. As protein: CASSRGKGSPLHF.

The V gene is TRBV27, the J gene TRBJ2-7, with 9 nucleotides matching TRBD2. The CDR3 runs to 16 residues. With V trimmed by 0 bases and J by 3 bases, 6 bases remained unmatched. Germline V gene lookup returns CDR1 MNHEY and CDR2 SMNVEV (reference sequence). CDR3 nucleotides: TGTGCCAGCAGTTTATCGGTGGGACTAGCAGGCTACGAGCAGTACTTC. It codes for CASSLSVGLAGYEQYF.

V and J are TRBV23-1 and TRBJ2-6; unclear D gene. TRBV23-1 is placed among ORFs of uncertain function. V gave up 5 bases and J gave up 2 bases, with 16 bases separating them. The CDR3 spans 17 residues. The CDR3 DNA follows: TGCGCCAGCAGTGCGAACGTGGGGTCTCCTGGGGCCAACGTCCTGACTTTC. This gives the protein CASSANVGSPGANVLTF.

This rearrangement joins TRBV7-2 to TRBJ1-2; D possibly corresponds to TRBD1 (6 bases). V gave up 1 base and J gave up 3 bases, with 12 bases separating them. This CDR3 contains 15 residues. CDR1 is SGHTA and CDR2 is FQGNSA in the germline V gene. Here the CDR3 DNA reads TGTGCCAGCAGCTTAGGCACAGGGATCGACTATGGCTACACCTTC. Translated: CASSLGTGIDYGYTF. The full variable domain, in which reference TRBV7-2 and TRBJ1-2 provide the parts outside the CDR3, is GAGVSQSPSNKVTEKGKDVELRCDPISGHTALYWYRQSLGQGLEFLIYFQGNSAPDKSGLPSDRFSAERTGGSVSTLTIQRTQQEDSAVYLCASSLGTGIDYGYTFGSGTRLTVV.

This clone was picked up one time. This chain links TRBV4-3 with TRBJ1-2; possible D gene TRBD1, 5 bases. V lost 1 base and J 6 bases, leaving 15 bases between the germline ends. CDR1 LGHNA and CDR2 YSLEER come from the germline V gene. This CDR3 is 15 amino acids long. CDR3 sequence reads: CASSQVGPGGNGYTF. Written as DNA, the CDR3 is TGCGCCAGCAGCCAAGTCGGACCGGGGGGAAATGGCTACACCTTC.

The chain has TRBV3-1 (or the pseudogene TRBV3-2) and TRBJ1-6, with D possibly being TRBD1 (5 bases). The germline V gene encodes CDR1 LGHDT and CDR2 YNNKEL (reference sequence). This CDR3 has 16 residues. V lost 3 bases and J 10 bases, leaving 19 bases between the germline ends. The DNA for the CDR3 is TGTGCCAGCAGCCAGGAAGATTGGGGGTACGGGTCACCCCTCCACTTT. Its protein is CASSQEDWGYGSPLHF.

This clone was observed once. This rearrangement joins TRBV19 to TRBJ1-5, with no clear D. Germline V CDR1 and CDR2: LNHDA, SQIVND (reference sequence). Trimming left V 3 bases short and J 9 bases short, with 15 bases between. The CDR3 contains 14 residues. CDR3 in amino acids: CASSIQTGPGPQHF. The CDR3 nucleotides read TGTGCCAGTAGTATCCAAACGGGTCCCGGGCCCCAGCATTTT.

This chain joins TRBV28 and TRBJ1-1, with D maybe TRBD1 (5 bases). The CDR3 loop spans 14 amino acids. Trimming removed 6 bases at V and 4 bases at J, with 15 bases between. Per germline, CDR1 MDHEN and CDR2 SYDVKM. CDR3 region: CASSPTRGSTEAFF. The CDR3 DNA sequence: TGTGCCAGCAGCCCGACACGGGGGAGCACTGAAGCTTTCTTT.

The V and J genes are TRBV4-3 and TRBJ1-4; D is ambiguous. Germline V gene data show CDR1 as LGHNA and CDR2 as YSLEER. The CDR3 loop spans 15 amino acids. Deletions cut 0 bases from V and 8 bases from J, with 13 bases between. The CDR3: CASSQDRVYGEKLFF. The DNA for the CDR3 is TGCGCCAGCAGCCAAGATCGGGTCTACGGGGAAAAACTGTTTTTT.

V gene TRBV6-6 combines with J gene TRBJ2-3, with 9 bases identical to TRBD2. This CDR3 is built from 16 residues. Germline V lookup: CDR1 MNHNY, CDR2 SVGAGI (reference sequence). The junction had 8 bases not matched to a gene; V was cut back by 2 bases and J by 5 bases. The CDR3 sequence is CASSYGRGGARDTQYF. CDR3 DNA sequence: TGTGCCAGCAGTTACGGGCGCGGGGGGGCCCGAGATACGCAGTATTTT.

The chain joins TRBV9 to TRBJ2-3; TRBD2 matches 8 bases. V dropped 3 bases and J dropped 3; count of bases not matched to a gene: 15. The CDR3 is made up of 18 amino acids. Germline V gene sequence: CDR1 SGDLS, CDR2 YYNGEE. DNA for the CDR3: TGTGCCAGCAGCGCCCTAGTTCCGGGGACTAGGAGAACAGATACGCAGTATTTT. It encodes CASSALVPGTRRTDTQYF. Together with reference TRBV9 and TRBJ2-3, the CDR3 gives the full variable domain: DSGVTQTPKHLITATGQRVTLRCSPRSGDLSVYWYQQSLDQGLQFLIQYYNGEERAKGNILERFSAQQFPDLHSELNLSSLELGDSALYFCASSALVPGTRRTDTQYFGPGTRLTVL.

J is TRBJ1-1 and V is TRBV9, with no clear D. With 4 bases removed from V and 7 bases from J, the gap between germline ends came to 20 bases. Germline values: CDR1 SGDLS, CDR2 YYNGEE. The CDR3 spans 15 residues. The DNA of the CDR3 is TGTGCCAGCAGCTTAGACGACTCCACGGCCGATGAAGCTTTCTTT. Translation: CASSLDDSTADEAFF.

The chain has TRBV19 and TRBJ2-1; 9 bases fit TRBD2. Germline values: CDR1 LNHDA, CDR2 SQIVND (reference sequence). The CDR3 consists of 15 residues. V was pared by 3 bases and J by 8 bases, with 8 bases of the junction left unmatched. The CDR3 nucleotides read TGTGCCAGTAGTATTGGGCGGGGGGGGCACCATGAGCAGTTCTTC. Encoded protein: CASSIGRGGHHEQFF.

The CDR3 DNA follows: TGTGCCAGCAGAGCTGGACAGGCAACCTATGGCTACACCTTC. Its protein product is CASRAGQATYGYTF. The rearrangement links TRBV6-5 to TRBJ1-2, with 7 positions matching TRBD1. From germline, CDR1 is MNHEY and CDR2 SVGAGI. The CDR3 totals 14 residues. The junction had 8 bases not matched to a gene; V was cut back by 6 bases and J by 4 bases.

The rearrangement joins TRBV24-1 to TRBJ2-5; D unresolved. CDR1 is KGHDR, CDR2 SFDVKD, per germline. CDR3 length: 12 residues. Trimming pared 3 bases from V and 5 bases from J, leaving 6 bases between. CDR3 protein: CATSDPGETQYF. The CDR3 DNA sequence: TGTGCCACCAGTGATCCCGGGGAGACCCAGTACTTC.